This T cell receptor (beta chain) was identified during a study of cytomegalovirus exposure and HLA in healthy donors. This CDR3 has 15 residues. Germline values: CDR1 SGHTS, CDR2 YDEGEE. Deletions cut 0 bases from V and 3 bases from J, with 12 bases between. Study-level results: TCR beta sequences reportedly predicted the HLA-A and HLA-B alleles of most subjects accurately.

PCR employed 60 Vbeta and 13 Jbeta primers. Produced via immunoSEQ multiplex PCR; TCRdb's table is partial and in-frame only. Here the sample spans approximately 190,000 clones, over 80% being singletons. As to this clone: Its target is unknown.

The rearrangement links TRBV5-8 to TRBJ1-1, with D unresolved. The source is a man younger than 40 in good health and CMV-seronegative. Sequencing used PBMCs. The CDR3: CASSLVWRRDTEAFF. Here the CDR3 DNA reads TGTGCCAGCAGCTTGGTGTGGAGGAGGGACACTGAAGCTTTCTTT.